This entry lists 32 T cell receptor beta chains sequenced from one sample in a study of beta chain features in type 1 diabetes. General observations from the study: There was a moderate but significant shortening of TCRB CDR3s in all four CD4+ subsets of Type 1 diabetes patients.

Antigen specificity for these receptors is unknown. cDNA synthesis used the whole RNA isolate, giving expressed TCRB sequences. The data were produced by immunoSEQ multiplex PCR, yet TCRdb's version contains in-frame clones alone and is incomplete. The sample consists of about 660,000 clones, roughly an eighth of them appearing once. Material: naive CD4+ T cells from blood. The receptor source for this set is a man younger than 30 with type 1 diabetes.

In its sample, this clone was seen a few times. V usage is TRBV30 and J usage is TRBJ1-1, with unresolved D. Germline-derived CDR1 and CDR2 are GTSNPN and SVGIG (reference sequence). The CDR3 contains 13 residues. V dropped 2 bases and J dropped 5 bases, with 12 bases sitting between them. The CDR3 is CAWSHYSPTEAFF. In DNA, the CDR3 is TGTGCCTGGAGTCATTACAGTCCGACTGAAGCTTTCTTT.

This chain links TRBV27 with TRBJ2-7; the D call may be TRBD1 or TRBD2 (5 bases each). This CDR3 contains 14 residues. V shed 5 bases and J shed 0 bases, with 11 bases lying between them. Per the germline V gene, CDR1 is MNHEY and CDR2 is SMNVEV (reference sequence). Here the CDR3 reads CASSQRDASYEQYF. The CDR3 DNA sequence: TGTGCCAGCAGTCAAAGGGACGCCTCCTACGAGCAGTACTTC.

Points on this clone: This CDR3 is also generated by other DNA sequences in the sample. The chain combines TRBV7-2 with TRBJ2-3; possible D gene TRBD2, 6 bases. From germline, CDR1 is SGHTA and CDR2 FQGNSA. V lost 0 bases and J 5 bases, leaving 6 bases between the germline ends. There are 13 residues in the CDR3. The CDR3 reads CASSLAGGDTQYF. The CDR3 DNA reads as TGTGCCAGCAGCTTAGCGGGAGGAGATACGCAGTATTTT.

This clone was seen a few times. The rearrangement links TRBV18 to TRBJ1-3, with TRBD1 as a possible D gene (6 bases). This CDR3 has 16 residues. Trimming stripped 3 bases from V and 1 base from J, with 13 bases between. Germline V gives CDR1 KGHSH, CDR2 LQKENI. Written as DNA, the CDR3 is TGTGCCAGCTCACCCTCCAGGGGCACGTCTGGAAACACCATATATTTT. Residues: CASSPSRGTSGNTIYF.

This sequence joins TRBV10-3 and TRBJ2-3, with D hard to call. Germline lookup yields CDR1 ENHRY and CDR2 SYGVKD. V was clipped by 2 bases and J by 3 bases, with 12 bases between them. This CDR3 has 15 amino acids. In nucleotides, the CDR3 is TGTGCCATCAGTGAGGTTCAGCGTGGAACAGATACGCAGTATTTT. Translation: CAISEVQRGTDTQYF.

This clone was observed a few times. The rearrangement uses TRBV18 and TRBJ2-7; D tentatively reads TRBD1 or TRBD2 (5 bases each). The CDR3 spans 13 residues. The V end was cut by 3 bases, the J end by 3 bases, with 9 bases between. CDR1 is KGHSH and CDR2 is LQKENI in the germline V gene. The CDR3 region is CASSPGDFYEQYF. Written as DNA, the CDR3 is TGTGCCAGCTCACCGGGGGATTTCTACGAGCAGTACTTC.

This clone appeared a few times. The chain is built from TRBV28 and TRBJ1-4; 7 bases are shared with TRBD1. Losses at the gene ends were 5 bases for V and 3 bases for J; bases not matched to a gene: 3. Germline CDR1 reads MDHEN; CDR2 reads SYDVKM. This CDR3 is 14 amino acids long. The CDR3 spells CASSQQGPNEKLFF. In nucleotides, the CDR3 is TGTGCCAGCAGTCAACAGGGGCCTAATGAAAAACTGTTTTTT.

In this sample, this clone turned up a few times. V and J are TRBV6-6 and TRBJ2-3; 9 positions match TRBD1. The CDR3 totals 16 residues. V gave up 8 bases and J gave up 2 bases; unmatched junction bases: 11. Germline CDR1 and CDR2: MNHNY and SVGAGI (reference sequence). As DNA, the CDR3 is TGTGCCAGCTACGTTGGACAGGGGTCAATCACAGATACGCAGTATTTT. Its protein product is CASYVGQGSITDTQYF.

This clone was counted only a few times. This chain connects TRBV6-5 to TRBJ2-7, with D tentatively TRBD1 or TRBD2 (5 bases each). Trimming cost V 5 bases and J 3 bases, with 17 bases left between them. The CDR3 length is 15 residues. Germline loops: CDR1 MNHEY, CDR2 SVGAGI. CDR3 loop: CASSPSGTVVYEQYF. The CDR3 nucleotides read TGTGCCAGCAGTCCATCCGGGACGGTGGTCTACGAGCAGTACTTC.

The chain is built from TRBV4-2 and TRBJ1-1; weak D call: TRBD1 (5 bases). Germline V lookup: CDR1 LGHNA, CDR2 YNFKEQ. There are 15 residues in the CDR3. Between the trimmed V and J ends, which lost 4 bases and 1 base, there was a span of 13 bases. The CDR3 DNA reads TGTGCCAGCAGCCCGCTGCCCGGGACGAACACTGAAGCTTTCTTT. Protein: CASSPLPGTNTEAFF.

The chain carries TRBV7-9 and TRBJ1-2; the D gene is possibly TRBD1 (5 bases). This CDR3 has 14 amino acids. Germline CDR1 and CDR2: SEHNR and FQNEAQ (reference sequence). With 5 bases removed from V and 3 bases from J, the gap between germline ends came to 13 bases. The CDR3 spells CASSKGGGDYGYTF. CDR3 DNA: TGTGCCAGCAGCAAAGGCGGGGGAGACTATGGCTACACCTTC. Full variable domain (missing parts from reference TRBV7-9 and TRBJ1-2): DTGVSQNPRHKITKRGQNVTFRCDPISEHNRLYWYRQTLGQGPEFLTYFQNEAQLEKSRLLSDRFSAERPKGSFSTLEIQRTEQGDSAMYLCASSKGGGDYGYTFGSGTRLTVV.

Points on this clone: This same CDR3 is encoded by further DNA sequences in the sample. This CDR3 reads CASSQGQGTYEQYF. For the CDR3, the DNA is TGTGCCAGCAGCCAGGGACAGGGGACGTATGAGCAGTACTTC. The V gene is TRBV4-2, the J gene TRBJ2-7; 10 nucleotides match TRBD1. Germline V CDR1 and CDR2: LGHNA, YNFKEQ. The V segment lost 3 bases and the J segment 7 bases; nucleotides outside the gene matches: 6. There are 14 residues in the CDR3.

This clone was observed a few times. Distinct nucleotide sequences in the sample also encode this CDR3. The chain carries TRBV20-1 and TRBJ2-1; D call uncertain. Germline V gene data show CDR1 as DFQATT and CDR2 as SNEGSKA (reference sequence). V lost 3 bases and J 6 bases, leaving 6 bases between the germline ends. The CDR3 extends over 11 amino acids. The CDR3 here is CSARVSNEQFF. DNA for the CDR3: TGCAGTGCTAGGGTCTCCAATGAGCAGTTCTTC.

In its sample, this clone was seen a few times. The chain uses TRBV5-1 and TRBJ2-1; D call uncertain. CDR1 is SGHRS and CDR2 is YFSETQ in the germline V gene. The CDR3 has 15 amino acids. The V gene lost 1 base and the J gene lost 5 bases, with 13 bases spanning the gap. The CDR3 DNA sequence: TGCGCCAGCAGCTTGATGGGGTCCCCAAACAATGAGCAGTTCTTC. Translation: CASSLMGSPNNEQFF.

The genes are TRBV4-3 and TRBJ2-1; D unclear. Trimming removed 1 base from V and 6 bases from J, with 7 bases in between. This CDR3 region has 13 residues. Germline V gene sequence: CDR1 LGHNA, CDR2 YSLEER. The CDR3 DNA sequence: TGCGCCAGCAGCCAAGCTTCCCGCAATGAGCAGTTCTTC. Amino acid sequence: CASSQASRNEQFF.

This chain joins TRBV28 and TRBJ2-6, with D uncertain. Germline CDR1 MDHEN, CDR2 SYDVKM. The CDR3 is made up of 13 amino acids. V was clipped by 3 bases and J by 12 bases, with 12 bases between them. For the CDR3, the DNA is TGTGCCAGCAGTTTGTTGGATAAGAGCGTCCTGACTTTC. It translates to CASSLLDKSVLTF.

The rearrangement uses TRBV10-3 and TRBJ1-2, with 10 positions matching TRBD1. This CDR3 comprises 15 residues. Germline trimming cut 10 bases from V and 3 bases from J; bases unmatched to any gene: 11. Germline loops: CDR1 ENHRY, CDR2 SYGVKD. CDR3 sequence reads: CATTETGGADYGYTF. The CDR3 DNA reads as TGTGCCACGACAGAGACAGGGGGCGCAGACTATGGCTACACCTTC.

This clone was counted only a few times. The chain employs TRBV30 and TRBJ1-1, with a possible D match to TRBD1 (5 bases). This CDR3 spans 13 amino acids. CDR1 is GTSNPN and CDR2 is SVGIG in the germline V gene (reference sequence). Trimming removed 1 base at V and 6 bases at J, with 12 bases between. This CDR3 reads CAWSDRDGPEAFF. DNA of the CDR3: TGTGCCTGGAGTGACCGGGACGGACCTGAAGCTTTCTTT.

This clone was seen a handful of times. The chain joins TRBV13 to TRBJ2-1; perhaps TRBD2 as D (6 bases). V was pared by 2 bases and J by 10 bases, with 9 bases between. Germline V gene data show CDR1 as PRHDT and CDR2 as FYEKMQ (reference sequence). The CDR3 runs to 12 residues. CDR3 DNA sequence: TGTGCCAGCAGCTTACGACTAGTGGAGCAGTTCTTC. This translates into CASSLRLVEQFF.

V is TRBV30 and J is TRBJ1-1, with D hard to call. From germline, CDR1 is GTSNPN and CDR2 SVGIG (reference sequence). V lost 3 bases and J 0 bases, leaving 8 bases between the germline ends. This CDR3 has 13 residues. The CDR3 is CAWRRTVNTEAFF. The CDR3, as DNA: TGTGCCTGGAGAAGGACTGTGAACACTGAAGCTTTCTTT. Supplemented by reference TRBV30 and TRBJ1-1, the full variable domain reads SQTIHQWPATLVQPVGSPLSLECTVEGTSNPNLYWYRQAAGRGLQLLFYSVGIGQISSEVPQNLSASRPQDRQFILSSKKLLLSDSGFYLCAWRRTVNTEAFFGQGTRLTVV.

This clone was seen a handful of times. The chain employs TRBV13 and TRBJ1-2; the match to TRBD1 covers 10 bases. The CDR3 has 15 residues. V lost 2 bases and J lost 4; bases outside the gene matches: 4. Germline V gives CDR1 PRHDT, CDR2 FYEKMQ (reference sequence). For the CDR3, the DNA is TGTGCCAGCAGCTTAAGAGGGGACAGGGGCTATGGCTACACCTTC. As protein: CASSLRGDRGYGYTF.

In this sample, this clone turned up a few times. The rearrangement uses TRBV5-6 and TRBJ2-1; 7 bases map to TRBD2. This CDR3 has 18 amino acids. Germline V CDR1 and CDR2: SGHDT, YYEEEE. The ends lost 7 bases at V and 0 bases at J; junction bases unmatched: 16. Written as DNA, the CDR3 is TGTGCCAGCCTCCCGGGGAGGGACTCCCAGGCCTCCTACAATGAGCAGTTCTTC. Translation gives CASLPGRDSQASYNEQFF.

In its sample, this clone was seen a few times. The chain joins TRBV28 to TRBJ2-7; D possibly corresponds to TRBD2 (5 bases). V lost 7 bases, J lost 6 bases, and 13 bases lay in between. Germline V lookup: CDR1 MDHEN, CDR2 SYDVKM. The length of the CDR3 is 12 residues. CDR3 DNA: TGTGCCAGCATCACGGACTCATCCGAGCAGTACTTC. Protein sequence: CASITDSSEQYF.

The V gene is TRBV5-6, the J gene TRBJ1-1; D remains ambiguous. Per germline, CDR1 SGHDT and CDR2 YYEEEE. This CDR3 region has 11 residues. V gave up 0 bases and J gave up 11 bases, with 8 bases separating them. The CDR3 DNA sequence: TGTGCCAGCAGCTTGGGCGGAGGGGCTTTCTTT. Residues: CASSLGGGAFF.

CDR3 in amino acids: CAWRADGYTF. The CDR3 DNA reads as TGTGCCTGGAGAGCCGATGGCTACACCTTC. The chain employs TRBV30 and TRBJ1-2; the D is unclear. CDR1 and CDR2 from the germline V gene are GTSNPN and SVGIG (reference sequence). Between the trimmed V and J ends, which lost 3 bases and 6 bases, there was a span of 5 bases. This CDR3 has 10 residues.

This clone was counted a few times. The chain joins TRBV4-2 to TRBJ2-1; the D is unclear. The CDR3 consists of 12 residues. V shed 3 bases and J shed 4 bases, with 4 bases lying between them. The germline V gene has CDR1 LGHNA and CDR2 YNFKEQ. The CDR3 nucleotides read TGTGCCAGCAGCCAGGCTTACAATGAGCAGTTCTTC. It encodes CASSQAYNEQFF.

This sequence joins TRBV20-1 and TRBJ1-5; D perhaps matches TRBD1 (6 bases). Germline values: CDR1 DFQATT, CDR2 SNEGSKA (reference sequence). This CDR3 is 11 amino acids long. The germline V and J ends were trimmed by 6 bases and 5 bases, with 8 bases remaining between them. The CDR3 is CSAAGDQPQHF. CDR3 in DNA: TGCAGTGCAGCAGGGGATCAGCCCCAGCATTTT.

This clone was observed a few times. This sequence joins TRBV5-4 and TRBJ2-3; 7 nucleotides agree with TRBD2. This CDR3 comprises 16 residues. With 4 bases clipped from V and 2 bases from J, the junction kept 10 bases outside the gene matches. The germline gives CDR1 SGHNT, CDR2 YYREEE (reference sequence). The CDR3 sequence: CASSRRSSGITDTQYF. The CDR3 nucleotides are TGTGCCAGCAGCCGAAGGTCTAGCGGAATCACAGATACGCAGTATTTT.

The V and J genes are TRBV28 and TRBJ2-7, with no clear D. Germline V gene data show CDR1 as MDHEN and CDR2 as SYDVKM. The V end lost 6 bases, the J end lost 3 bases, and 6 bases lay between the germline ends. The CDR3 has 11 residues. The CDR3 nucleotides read TGTGCCAGCAGAACCGACTACGAGCAGTACTTC. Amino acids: CASRTDYEQYF.

DNA of the CDR3: TGTGCCAGCAGGGAGACCTTAAACACTGAAGCTTTCTTT. Its protein is CASRETLNTEAFF. The genes are TRBV28 and TRBJ1-1, with no clear D. V lost 6 bases and J lost 2, with 10 bases in between. Germline values: CDR1 MDHEN, CDR2 SYDVKM. CDR3 length: 13 residues.

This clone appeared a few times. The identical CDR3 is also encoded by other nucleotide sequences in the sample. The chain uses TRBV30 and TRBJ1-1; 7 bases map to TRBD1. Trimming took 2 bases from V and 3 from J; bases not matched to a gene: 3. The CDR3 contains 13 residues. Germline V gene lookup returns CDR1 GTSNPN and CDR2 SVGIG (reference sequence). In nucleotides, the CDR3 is TGTGCCTGGAGTAGGCAGGGGGACACTGAAGCTTTCTTT. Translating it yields CAWSRQGDTEAFF. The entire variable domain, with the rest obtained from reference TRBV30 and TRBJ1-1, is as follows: SQTIHQWPATLVQPVGSPLSLECTVEGTSNPNLYWYRQAAGRGLQLLFYSVGIGQISSEVPQNLSASRPQDRQFILSSKKLLLSDSGFYLCAWSRQGDTEAFFGQGTRLTVV.

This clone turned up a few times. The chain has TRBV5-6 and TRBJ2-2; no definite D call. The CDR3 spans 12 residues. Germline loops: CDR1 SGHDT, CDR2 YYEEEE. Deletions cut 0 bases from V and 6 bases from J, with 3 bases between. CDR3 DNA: TGTGCCAGCAGCTTGGTCCCCGGGGAGCTGTTTTTT. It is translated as CASSLVPGELFF.